This T cell receptor (beta chain) was captured in a study of T cells in Graves' hyperthyroidism and ophthalmopathy (dated by TCRdb to between 2017 and 2020). Broadly, across the study: Peripheral blood was collected at initial diagnosis, before any treatment. To identify TCR V-J signatures that set the groups apart, the researchers used a discovery cohort of about a hundred patients, made up of 40 to 45 with Graves' ophthalmopathy and about 60 with stable Graves' hyperthyroidism. Prospective prediction of ophthalmopathy was tested in an independent validation cohort of some 19 hyperthyroidism patients and some 17 patients who later progressed to ophthalmopathy. The roughly 91 discovery patients were randomly divided into training and test sets at a 7:3 ratio. The study also compared thyroid tissue and blood T-cell repertoires from five or six Graves' hyperthyroidism patients. After blood sampling, hyperthyroidism patients were treated with methimazole at a starting dose of 30 mg daily, and ophthalmopathy patients were treated with high-dose intravenous methylprednisolone. The paper reports TCR Vbeta CDR3 sequencing of some 140 peripheral blood samples: approximately 41 ophthalmopathy, some 80 hyperthyroidism and approximately 17 progressor patients.

Beyond this particular receptor, the publication reports: Most expanded thyroid clonotypes (frequency above 0.001) were also found in blood, which suggests that blood repertoires may mirror thyroid immune responses. A model built on a 13 V-J signature distinguished ophthalmopathy from stable hyperthyroidism, reaching 87.88% sensitivity and around 81% specificity in cross-validation and 80%/75% in testing. In validation, progression to ophthalmopathy was predicted by the model with 55% to 71% sensitivity and 72% to 85% specificity, a median of about 6.4 months before onset. Sample size was not statistically predetermined, and investigators were not blinded to group allocation.

This clonotype was observed many times. This clone's antigen is unknown. No base quality information exists; no much larger clone differs at one position. Stable Graves' hyperthyroidism was defined as the absence of progression to ophthalmopathy over 18 months of follow-up. Hyperthyroidism patients were aged 18 to 65 years and newly diagnosed, with disease duration of less than 2 months. The study excluded patients with uncontrolled infections, other autoimmune diseases, pregnancy or lactation. Diagnoses were based on clinical symptoms, serum thyroxine and TRAb, thyroid ultrasound and orbital computed tomography. Ficoll-Paque density gradient centrifugation was used to isolate PBMCs from approximately 10 ml of fresh peripheral blood. Total RNA was extracted with Trizol reagent, and quality was checked on an Agilent 2100 Bioanalyzer. V drops 4 bases and J drops 5 bases, leaving 22 bases in between. The CDR3 sequence holds 16 residues, the cysteine and phenylalanine included. Here the CDR3 DNA is all that survives: 48 bases in frame from base 1. The germline V gene (reference sequence) supplies CDR1 DFQATT and CDR2 SNEGSKA.

TCR beta CDR3 regions were amplified from RNA transcripts. The first round of RT-PCR for the TCR CDR3 was performed with the HTBI primer set and the Qiagen OneStep RT-PCR kit. The libraries were constructed in a second round of multiplex PCR and then size-selected and purified. The libraries were sequenced on an Illumina HiSeq2000 using paired-end 100 bp reads. As for the authors' bioinformatics: SOAPnuke was used to process the raw data, with reads discarded if the reads contained adapters or uncalled bases, had a mean Phred below 15, or lacked an exact constant-primer or identifier match. COPE v1.2.5 was used to merge high-quality paired reads, and clonotypes were defined as unique nucleotide sequences. MiTCR v1.1 was used to align the clonotypes against IMGT TRBV, TRBD and TRBJ reference segments. Only V-J combinations with frequency above 0.0001, covering 99.2% of repertoires, were analysed. The TCS score was defined as the ratio of F50 (clonal expansion) to E x V (chaos), calculated using BLOSUM62-based TCRdist between CDR3 peptides within each V-J. Welch's t-statistics and random forest reduced just over 500 V-J features to 10 to 15, which were used in a naive Bayes classifier (R e1071). TCRdb applied fastp at Q25 and MiXCR to the public reads, then kept only in-frame beta chains. Each record represents a unique CDR3 protein, reported with the most common genes and DNA among its rows. The V and J calls come from TCRdb's annotation, not from the publication. Across this sample there are under 450,000 distinct CDR3 sequences, with 15% to 18% seen only once. The top ten hold roughly 7.4% of the sample.

Recombination joined TRBV20-1 with TRBJ2-3; the D segment could be TRBD2, given 6 matching bases. The sequenced material came from blood. The TCR was taken from a woman younger than 30 with Graves' hyperthyroidism. The CDR3 protein: CSATSRGRGAQDTQYF. The base sequence is TGCAGTGCTACCTCCCGAGGCCGCGGGGCCCAAGATACGCAGTATTTT.